This TCR beta chain was captured by sequencing in a study of beta chain features in type 1 diabetes. Overall study context: Cell yields, gender and age were comparable in patients and healthy donors. General study results and limits: In every one of the four CD4+ subsets, TCRB CDR3s were moderately but significantly shorter in Type 1 diabetes patients.

Since all of the isolated RNA was reverse transcribed, expressed TCRB transcripts were what got sequenced. Sequenced by immunoSEQ multiplex PCR; TCRdb stores in-frame clones only, minus some. This table has under 350,000 clones, about 23% appearing once. Blood was collected once per donor into heparin, averaging about 116 mL. Worth noting for this clone: The antigen is unknown.

Germline CDR1 and CDR2: SGHRS and YFSETQ. With 4 bases clipped from V and 5 bases from J, the junction kept 4 bases outside the gene matches. CDR3 length: 14 amino acids. The receptor was derived from a woman under 40 with type 1 diabetes. The V gene is TRBV5-1, the J gene TRBJ2-1; 9 bases line up with TRBD1. Sequenced input: naive CD4+ T cells from blood. CDR3 loop: CASSMGQGHNEQFF. DNA of the CDR3: TGCGCCAGCAGCATGGGACAGGGACACAATGAGCAGTTCTTC.